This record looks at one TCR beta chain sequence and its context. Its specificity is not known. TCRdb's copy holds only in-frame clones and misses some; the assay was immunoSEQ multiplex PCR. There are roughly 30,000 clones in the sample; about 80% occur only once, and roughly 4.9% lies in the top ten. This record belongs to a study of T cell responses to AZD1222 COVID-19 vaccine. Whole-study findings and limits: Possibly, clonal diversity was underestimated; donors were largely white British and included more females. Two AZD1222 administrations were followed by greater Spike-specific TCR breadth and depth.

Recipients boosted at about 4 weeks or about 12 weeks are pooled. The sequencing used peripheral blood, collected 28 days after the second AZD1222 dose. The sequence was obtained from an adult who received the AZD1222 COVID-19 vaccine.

The CDR3 nucleotides read TGTGCCTGGAGTGTAGCGCGCGAGCAGTACGTC. This translates into CAWSVAREQYV. J is TRBJ2-7 and V is TRBV30, with D unclear. The length of the CDR3 is 11 residues. V was cut by 0 bases and J by 6 bases, with 6 bases left in between. Germline CDR1 GTSNPN, CDR2 SVGIG (reference sequence).